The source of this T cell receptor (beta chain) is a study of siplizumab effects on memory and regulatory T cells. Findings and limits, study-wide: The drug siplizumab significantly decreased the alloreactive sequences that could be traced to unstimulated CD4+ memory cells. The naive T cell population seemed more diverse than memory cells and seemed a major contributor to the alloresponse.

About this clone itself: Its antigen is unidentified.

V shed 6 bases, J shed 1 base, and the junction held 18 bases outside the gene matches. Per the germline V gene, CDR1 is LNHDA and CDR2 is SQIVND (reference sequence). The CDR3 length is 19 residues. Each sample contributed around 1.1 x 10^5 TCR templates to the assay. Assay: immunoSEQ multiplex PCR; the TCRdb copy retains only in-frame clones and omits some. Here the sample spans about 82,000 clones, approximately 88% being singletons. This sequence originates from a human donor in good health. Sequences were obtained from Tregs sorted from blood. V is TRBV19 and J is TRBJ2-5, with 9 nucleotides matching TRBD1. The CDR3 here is CASSEPPGQGIPSQETQYF. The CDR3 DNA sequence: TGTGCCAGTAGCGAACCTCCGGGACAGGGAATCCCCTCCCAAGAGACCCAGTACTTC.